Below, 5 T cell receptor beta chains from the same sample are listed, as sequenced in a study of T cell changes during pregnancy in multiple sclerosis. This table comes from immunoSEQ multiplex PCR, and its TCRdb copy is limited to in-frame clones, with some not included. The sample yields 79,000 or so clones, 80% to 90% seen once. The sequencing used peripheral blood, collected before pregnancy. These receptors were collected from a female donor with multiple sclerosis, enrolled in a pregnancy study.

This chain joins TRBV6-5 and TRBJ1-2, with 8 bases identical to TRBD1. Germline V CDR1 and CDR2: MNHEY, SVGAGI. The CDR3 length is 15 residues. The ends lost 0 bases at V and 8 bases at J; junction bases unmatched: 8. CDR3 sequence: CASSYSRQGQGGYTF. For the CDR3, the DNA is TGTGCCAGCAGTTACTCGCGACAGGGGCAGGGCGGCTACACCTTC.

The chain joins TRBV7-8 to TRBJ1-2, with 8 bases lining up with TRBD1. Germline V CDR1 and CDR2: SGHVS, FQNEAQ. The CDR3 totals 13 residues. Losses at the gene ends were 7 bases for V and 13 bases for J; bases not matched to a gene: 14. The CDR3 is CASTSTGVERCTF. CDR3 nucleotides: TGTGCCAGCACATCGACAGGGGTGGAGAGGTGCACCTTC.

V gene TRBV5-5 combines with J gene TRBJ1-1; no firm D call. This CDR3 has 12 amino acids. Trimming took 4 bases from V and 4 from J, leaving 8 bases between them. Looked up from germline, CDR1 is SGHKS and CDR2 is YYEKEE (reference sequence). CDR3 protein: CASSLQPTEAFF. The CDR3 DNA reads TGTGCCAGCAGCCTACAGCCCACTGAAGCTTTCTTT.

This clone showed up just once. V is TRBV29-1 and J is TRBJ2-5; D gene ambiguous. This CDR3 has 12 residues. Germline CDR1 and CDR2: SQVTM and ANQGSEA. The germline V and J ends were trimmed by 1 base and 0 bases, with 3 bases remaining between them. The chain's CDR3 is CSVEGHQETQYF. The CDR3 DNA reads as TGCAGCGTTGAAGGGCACCAAGAGACCCAGTACTTC.

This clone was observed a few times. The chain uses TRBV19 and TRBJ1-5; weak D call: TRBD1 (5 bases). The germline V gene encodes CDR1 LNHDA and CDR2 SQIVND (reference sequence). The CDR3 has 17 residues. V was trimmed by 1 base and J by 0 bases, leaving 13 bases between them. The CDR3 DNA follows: TGTGCCAGTAGTATAGCCGGACACACTTATAGCAATCAGCCCCAGCATTTT. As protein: CASSIAGHTYSNQPQHF.